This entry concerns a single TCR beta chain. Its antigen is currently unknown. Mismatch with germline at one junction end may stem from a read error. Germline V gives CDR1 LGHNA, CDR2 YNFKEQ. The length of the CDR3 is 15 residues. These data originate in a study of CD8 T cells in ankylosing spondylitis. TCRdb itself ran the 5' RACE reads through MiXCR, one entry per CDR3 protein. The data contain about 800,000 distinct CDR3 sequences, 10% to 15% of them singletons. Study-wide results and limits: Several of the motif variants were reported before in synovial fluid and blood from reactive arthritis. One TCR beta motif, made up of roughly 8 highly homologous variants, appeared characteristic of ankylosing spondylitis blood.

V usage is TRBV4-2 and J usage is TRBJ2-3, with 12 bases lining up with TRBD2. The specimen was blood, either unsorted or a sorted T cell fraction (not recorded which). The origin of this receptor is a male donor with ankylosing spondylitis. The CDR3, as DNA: TGTGCCGGCAGCCAATGGACTAGCGGGATAGATACGCAGTATTTT. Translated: CAGSQWTSGIDTQYF.